This TCR beta chain was profiled in a study of T cells in Graves' hyperthyroidism and ophthalmopathy. Patients having uncontrolled infection, another autoimmune disease, pregnancy or lactation were not included. Points from the study as a whole: Most expanded thyroid clonotypes above 0.001 recurred in blood.

A note on this clonotype: The antigen remains undetermined.

The investigators amplified TCR beta CDR3 regions from RNA transcripts. First-round RT-PCR targeting the TCR CDR3 was performed with the HTBI primer set. Each CDR3 protein is one row after TCRdb ran MiXCR on the multiplex PCR reads. The profile shows fewer than 550,000 distinct CDR3 sequences, approximately 14% of them singletons. The clonotype was recovered from a woman under 30 with Graves' hyperthyroidism. What was sequenced was blood.

CDR3 nucleotides: TGCAGTGCTAGGACAGCCTTTAATGAAAAACTGTTTTTT. Amino acid sequence: CSARTAFNEKLFF. This chain joins TRBV20-1 and TRBJ1-4, with a weak D call TRBD1 (5 bases). With 3 bases removed from V and 4 bases from J, the gap between germline ends came to 9 bases. CDR3 length: 13 amino acids. Germline-derived CDR1 and CDR2 are DFQATT and SNEGSKA (reference sequence).